Listed below are T cell receptor beta chains from one sample, sequenced in a study of blood T cell repertoires in COVID-19. Assay: immunoSEQ multiplex PCR; the TCRdb copy retains only in-frame clones and omits some. The sample comprises about 73,000 clones, roughly four fifths of which are singletons, and over 2% rests with the top ten. Sequencing was carried out using peripheral blood. The receptors shown here come from a man aged 65-85 years with COVID-19, enrolled during active disease. Both conserved end residues are part of each CDR3. A D gene is named only where the DNA matches it firmly. Clone sizes are given selectively: once, few, many, or a class where the clone is expanded.

TRBV19	.	.	TRBJ1-1	CASNGGPGFAEAFF
TRBV5-1	once	.	TRBJ2-3	CASSLAGDTQYF
TRBV27	.	.	TRBJ1-6	CASSSDTYSNSPLHF
TRBV5-1	.	TRBD1	TRBJ2-3	CASSFPGGDTQYF
TRBV30	.	.	TRBJ1-5	CAWSRGGMGNQPQHF
TRBV3-1/TRBV3-2	.	TRBD1	TRBJ2-1	CASSQERTGGYNEQFF
TRBV28	few	TRBD1	TRBJ2-7	CASSPGQAPYEQYF
TRBV5-4	few	TRBD1	TRBJ1-2	CASSLFSNQGDYTF
TRBV9	.	.	TRBJ1-2	CASSVWGGHGYTF
TRBV9	.	.	TRBJ1-6	CASSVDSANGISPLHF
TRBV5-6	.	.	TRBJ2-3	CASSITRGTQYF
TRBV7-9	.	TRBD1	TRBJ2-4	CASSPEGTEFLF
TRBV27	.	.	TRBJ1-1	CASSAGNLGTEAFF
TRBV24-1	.	.	TRBJ2-1	CATSDSGLLSANEQFF
TRBV7-9	.	TRBD2	TRBJ2-3	CASSPNPTSGSRGADTQYF
TRBV2	.	.	TRBJ2-1	CASSGSLREAEQFF
TRBV3-1/TRBV3-2	.	.	TRBJ1-1	CASSPLDRNTEAFF
TRBV29-1	few	TRBD2	TRBJ2-1	CSVGGLAANYNEQFF
TRBV28	.	.	TRBJ1-2	CASSLRHIYGYTF
TRBV6-5	.	.	TRBJ2-5	CASKRNREDGTQYF
TRBV28	.	TRBD1	TRBJ1-2	CASSLPGTGPSSGGGYTF
TRBV4-1	.	.	TRBJ2-1	CASSLSRGPYNEQFF
TRBV6-5	.	TRBD1	TRBJ2-7	CASSYSGQGSYEQYF
TRBV7-9	.	.	TRBJ1-5	CASSPPWSRVGDQPQHF
TRBV18	.	.	TRBJ2-1	CASSPPRRDYNEQFF
TRBV5-4	.	.	TRBJ1-3	CASSPSRGSGNTIYF
TRBV5-1	.	TRBD2	TRBJ2-2	CASSPGLAGGELFF
TRBV2	few	.	TRBJ2-2	CASSAQGLNTGELFF
TRBV19	.	TRBD1	TRBJ1-5	CASSRVGDRNQPQHF